This T cell receptor beta chain was observed in a study of cytomegalovirus exposure and HLA in healthy donors. PCR used 60 Vbeta primers and 13 Jbeta primers. Libraries were prepared by immunoSEQ multiplex PCR; TCRdb keeps only in-frame clonotypes and omits some of them. This table has 60,000 to 65,000 clones, 75% appearing once. Germline CDR1 reads SGDLS; CDR2 reads YYNGEE. V gave up 2 bases and J gave up 0 bases; unmatched junction bases: 5. This CDR3 region has 16 residues. Sequenced input: PBMCs. V gene TRBV9 combines with J gene TRBJ2-3; TRBD2 agrees at 8 bases. The clonotype comes from a woman in her thirties or forties in good health and CMV-seropositive. In DNA, the CDR3 is TGTGCCAGCAGCGTCCTGCCTAGCGGGAGCACAGATACGCAGTATTTT. Translating gives CASSVLPSGSTDTQYF.